This T cell receptor beta chain was identified in a study of blood T cell repertoires in COVID-19. For the study at large: Material from acute and convalescent COVID-19 was sourced from the United States, Italy and Spain.

Germline loops: CDR1 LGHDT, CDR2 YNNKEL (reference sequence). The trim removed 4 bases at V and 4 bases at J, leaving 14 bases unmatched. The CDR3 has 17 amino acids. The authors' processing: Reference gene primer amplification in the assay estimated nucleated cell counts. Method: immunoSEQ multiplex PCR; TCRdb's copy keeps in-frame clones and lacks some. V and J calls and clone size are copied from that table; D and trimming were computed from the DNA. The sample has about 300,000 clones; 85% are singletons. Across fewer than 25 US areas, participants ranged in age from about 18 to 90 years. What the recovered Cohort 3 donors had was two negative PCRs, clearance, or symptom resolution.

The receptor's source is a woman between 45 and 60 years old who had recovered from COVID-19. The rearrangement uses TRBV3-1 (or the pseudogene TRBV3-2) and TRBJ1-2; 8 bases agree with TRBD1. The sample comprised PBMCs or T cells enriched from blood (not recorded which). The chain's CDR3 is CASSPSGTGLSGYGYTF. CDR3 nucleotides: TGTGCCAGCAGCCCATCTGGGACAGGTCTTTCTGGCTATGGCTACACCTTC.